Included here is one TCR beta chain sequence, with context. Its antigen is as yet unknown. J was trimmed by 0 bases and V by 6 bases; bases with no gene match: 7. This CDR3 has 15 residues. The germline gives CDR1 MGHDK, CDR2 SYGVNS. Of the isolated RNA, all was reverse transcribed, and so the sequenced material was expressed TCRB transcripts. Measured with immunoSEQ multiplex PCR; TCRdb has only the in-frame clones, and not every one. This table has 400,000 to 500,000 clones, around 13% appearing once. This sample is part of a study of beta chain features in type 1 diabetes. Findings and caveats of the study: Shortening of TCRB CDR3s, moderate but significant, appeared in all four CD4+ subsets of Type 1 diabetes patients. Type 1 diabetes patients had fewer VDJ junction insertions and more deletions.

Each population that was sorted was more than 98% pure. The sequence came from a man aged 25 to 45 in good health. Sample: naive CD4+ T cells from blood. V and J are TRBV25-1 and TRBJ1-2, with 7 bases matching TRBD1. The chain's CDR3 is CASSGTEPSNYGYTF. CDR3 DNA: TGTGCCAGCAGCGGGACAGAACCTTCTAACTATGGCTACACCTTC.